This T cell receptor beta chain emerged from a study of blood T cell repertoires in COVID-19 (dated by TCRdb to between 2020 and 2021). Study-level background: The collaborator samples originated in the United States, Italy and Spain and spanned the acute and convalescent phases of COVID-19. The prospective study material was composed of cDNA or gDNA derived from T cells, B-cell-depleted T cells, or PBMCs. Deeply sampled blood TCRbeta repertoires from subjects exposed to, actively infected with, or recovered from COVID-19 were included in the dataset. The repertoires were released in a freely available public database intended as a resource for research on the immune response to SARS-CoV-2. Samples were obtained from the ongoing ImmuneRACE study (first 160 participants) and from roughly 1,300 subjects provided by 6 global collaborators. Sample metadata almost always included a de-identified subject ID, COVID-19 status, age in years and sex. Where HLA class I and class II types were available, the types were taken from metadata supplied by the sample provider, not from assay-based typing.

The junction shows trimming of 5 bases on V and 6 bases on J, and the gene matches do not reach 2 bases of it. Via the germline V gene (reference sequence), CDR1 is LGHDT and CDR2 YNNKEL. The CDR3 starts with the cysteine, ends with the phenylalanine, and has 12 residues. Of all the DNA, just the CDR3 is kept, 36 bases in frame from base 1. TCRbeta CDR3 regions were amplified from genomic DNA using the immunoSEQ Assay, a bias-controlled multiplex PCR. The paper's data handling went like this. The number of nucleated cells in each sample was estimated by amplification of reference gene primers within the assay. To quantify the absolute abundance of each unique TCRbeta CDR3 rearrangement, sequence reads were collapsed and filtered. For each sample, productive Simpson clonality was calculated as the square root of Simpson's diversity index across productive rearrangements. This immuneACCESS table, as held by TCRdb, lists in-frame sequences with V and J called but not all clones. Of the missing ones, under half trace to an unresolved V gene in checked studies; the others have no known cause. V, J and clone size derive from that table, while D and trimming were established from the DNA sequence. Present in this sample are approximately 110,000 clones, about two thirds of which were seen just once. The ten biggest clones cover more than 0.65% of the sample.

This clone was detected once. It has no known antigen specificity. No much larger clonotype is one base removed from it; base qualities were not supplied. Each collaborating institution followed its own protocols to collect whole blood in K2EDTA tubes. For TCRbeta analysis, collaborators shipped samples as frozen whole blood, isolated PBMCs, or DNA extracted from either of those sample types. Results the study describes overall, beyond this receptor: How much clinical and demographic metadata was included differed by source and by participant, and the metadata was provided uncurated.

The V and J genes are TRBV3-1 (or the pseudogene TRBV3-2) and TRBJ1-2; 8 central nucleotides agree with TRBD1. This TCR came from a human donor with acute or convalescent COVID-19. The donor label of this sample is uncertain. Sequenced input: peripheral blood. The CDR3 in this case is CASSSTGDGYTF. The nucleotides read TGTGCCAGCAGCTCGACAGGGGATGGCTACACCTTC.